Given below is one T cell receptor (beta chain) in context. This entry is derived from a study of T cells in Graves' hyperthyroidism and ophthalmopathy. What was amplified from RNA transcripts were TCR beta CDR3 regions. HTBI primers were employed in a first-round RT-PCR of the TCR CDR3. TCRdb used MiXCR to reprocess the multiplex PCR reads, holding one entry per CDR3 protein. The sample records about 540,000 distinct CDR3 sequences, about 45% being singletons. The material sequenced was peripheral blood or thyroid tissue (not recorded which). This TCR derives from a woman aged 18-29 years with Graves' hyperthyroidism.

CDR3 nucleotides: TGTGCCAGCCCACCGGGGGCTGGCTATGGCTACACCTTC. The encoded protein is CASPPGAGYGYTF. The chain joins TRBV12-3 or TRBV12-4 to TRBJ1-2; the D gene is possibly TRBD1 (6 bases). The CDR3 runs 13 residues. V lost 8 bases, J lost 4 bases, and 14 bases lay in between.